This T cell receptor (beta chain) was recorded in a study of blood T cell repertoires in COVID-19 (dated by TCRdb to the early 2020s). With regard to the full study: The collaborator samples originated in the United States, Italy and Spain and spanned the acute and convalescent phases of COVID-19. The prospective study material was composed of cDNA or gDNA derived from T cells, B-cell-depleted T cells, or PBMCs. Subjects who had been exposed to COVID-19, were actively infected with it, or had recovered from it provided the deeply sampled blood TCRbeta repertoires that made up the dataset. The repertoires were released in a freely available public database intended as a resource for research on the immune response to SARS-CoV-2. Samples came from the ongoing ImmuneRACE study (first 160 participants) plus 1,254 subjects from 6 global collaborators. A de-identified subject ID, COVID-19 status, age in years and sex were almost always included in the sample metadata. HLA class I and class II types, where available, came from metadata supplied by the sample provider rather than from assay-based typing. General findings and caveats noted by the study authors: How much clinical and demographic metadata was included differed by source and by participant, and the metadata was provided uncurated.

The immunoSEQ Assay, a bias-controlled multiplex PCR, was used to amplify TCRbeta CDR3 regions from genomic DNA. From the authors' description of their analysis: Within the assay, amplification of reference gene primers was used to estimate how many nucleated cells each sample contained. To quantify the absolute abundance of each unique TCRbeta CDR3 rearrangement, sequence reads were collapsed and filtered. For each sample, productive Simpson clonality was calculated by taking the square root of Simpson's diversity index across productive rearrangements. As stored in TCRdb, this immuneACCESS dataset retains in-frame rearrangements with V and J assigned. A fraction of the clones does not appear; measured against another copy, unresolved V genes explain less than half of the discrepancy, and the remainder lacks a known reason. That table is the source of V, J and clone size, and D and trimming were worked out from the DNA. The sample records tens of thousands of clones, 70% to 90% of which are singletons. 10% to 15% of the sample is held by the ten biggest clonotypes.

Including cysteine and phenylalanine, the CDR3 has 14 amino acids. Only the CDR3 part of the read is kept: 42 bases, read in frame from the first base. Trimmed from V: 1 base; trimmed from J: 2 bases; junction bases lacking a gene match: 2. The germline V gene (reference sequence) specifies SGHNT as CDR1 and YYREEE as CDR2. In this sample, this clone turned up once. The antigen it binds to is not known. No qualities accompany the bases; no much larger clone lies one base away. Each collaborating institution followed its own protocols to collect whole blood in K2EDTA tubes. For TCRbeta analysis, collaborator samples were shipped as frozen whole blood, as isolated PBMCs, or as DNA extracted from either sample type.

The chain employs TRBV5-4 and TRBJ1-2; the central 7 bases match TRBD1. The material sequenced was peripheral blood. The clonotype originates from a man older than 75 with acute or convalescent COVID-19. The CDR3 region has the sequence CASSLRQGNYGYTF. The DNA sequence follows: TGTGCCAGCAGCTTGAGACAGGGAAACTATGGCTACACCTTC.